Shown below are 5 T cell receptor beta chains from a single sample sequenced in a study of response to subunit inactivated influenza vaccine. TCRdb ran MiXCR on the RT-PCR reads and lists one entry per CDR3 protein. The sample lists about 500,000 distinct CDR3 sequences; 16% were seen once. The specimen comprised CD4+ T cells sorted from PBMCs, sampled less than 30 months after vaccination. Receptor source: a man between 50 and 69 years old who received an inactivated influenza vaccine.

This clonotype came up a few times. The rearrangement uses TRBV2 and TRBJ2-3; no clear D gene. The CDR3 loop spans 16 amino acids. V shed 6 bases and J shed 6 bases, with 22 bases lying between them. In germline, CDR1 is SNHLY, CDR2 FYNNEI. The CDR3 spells CASSPWARRGMDTQYF. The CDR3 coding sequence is TGTGCCAGCAGCCCTTGGGCTAGGCGTGGGATGGATACGCAGTATTTT.

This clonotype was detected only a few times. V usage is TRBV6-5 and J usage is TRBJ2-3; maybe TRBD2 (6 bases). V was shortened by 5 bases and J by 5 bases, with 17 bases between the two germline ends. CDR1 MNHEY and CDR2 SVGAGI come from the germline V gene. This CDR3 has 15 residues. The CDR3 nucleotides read TGTGCCAGCAGTATACAACTAGCCGGGGGAGATACGCAGTATTTT. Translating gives CASSIQLAGGDTQYF.

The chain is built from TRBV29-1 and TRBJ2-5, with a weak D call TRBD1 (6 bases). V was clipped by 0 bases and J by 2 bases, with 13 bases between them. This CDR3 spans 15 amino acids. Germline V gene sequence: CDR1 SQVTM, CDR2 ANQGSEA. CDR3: CSVEDPGQLQETQYF. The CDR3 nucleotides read TGCAGCGTTGAAGATCCCGGACAGCTACAAGAGACCCAGTACTTC. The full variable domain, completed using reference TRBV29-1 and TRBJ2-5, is SAVISQKPSRDICQRGTSLTIQCQVDSQVTMMFWYRQQPGQSLTLIATANQGSEATYESGFVIDKFPISRPNLTFSTLTVSNMSPEDSSIYLCSVEDPGQLQETQYFGPGTRLLVL.

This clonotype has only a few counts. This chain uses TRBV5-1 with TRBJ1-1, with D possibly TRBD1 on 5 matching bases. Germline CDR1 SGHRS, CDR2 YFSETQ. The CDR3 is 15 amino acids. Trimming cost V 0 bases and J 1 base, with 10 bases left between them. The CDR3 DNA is TGCGCCAGCAGCTTGGCCGGGGGAGGGAACACTGAAGCTTTCTTT. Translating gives CASSLAGGGNTEAFF.

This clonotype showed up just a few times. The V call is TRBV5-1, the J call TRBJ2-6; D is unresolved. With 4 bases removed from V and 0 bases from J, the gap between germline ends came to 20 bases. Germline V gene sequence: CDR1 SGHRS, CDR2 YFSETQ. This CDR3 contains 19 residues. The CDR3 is CASSPTGPRVSSGANVLTF. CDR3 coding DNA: TGCGCCAGCAGCCCCACTGGACCGAGAGTGAGCTCTGGGGCCAACGTCCTGACTTTC. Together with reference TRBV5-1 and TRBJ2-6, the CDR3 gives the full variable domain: KAGVTQTPRYLIKTRGQQVTLSCSPISGHRSVSWYQQTPGQGLQFLFEYFSETQRNKGNFPGRFSGRQFSNSRSEMNVSTLELGDSALYLCASSPTGPRVSSGANVLTFGAGSRLTVL.